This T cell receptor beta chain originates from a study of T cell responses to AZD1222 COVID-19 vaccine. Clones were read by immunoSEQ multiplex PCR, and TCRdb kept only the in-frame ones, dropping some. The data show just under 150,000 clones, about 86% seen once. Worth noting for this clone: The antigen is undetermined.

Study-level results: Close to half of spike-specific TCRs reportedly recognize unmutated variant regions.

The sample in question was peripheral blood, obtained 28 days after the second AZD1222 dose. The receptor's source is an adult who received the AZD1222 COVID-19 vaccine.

As DNA, the CDR3 is TGTGCCAGCAGTCTATCTTGGGACACTTCGAACACTGAAGCTTTCTTT. Amino acid sequence: CASSLSWDTSNTEAFF. The chain combines TRBV9 with TRBJ1-1; possible D gene TRBD1, 6 bases. Germline CDR1 and CDR2: SGDLS and YYNGEE. The germline V and J ends were trimmed by 5 bases and 1 base, with 18 bases remaining between them. This CDR3 has 16 amino acids.